One TCR beta chain is described in this entry. This sample was taken from a study of monozygotic twins with inflammatory bowel disease. TCRdb re-called the 5' RACE reads and catalogs CDR3 proteins one per entry, DNA excluded. Here the sample table reports 190,000 or so distinct CDR3 sequences. Material: blood. This clonotype was obtained from a human donor with ulcerative colitis or Crohn's disease, or a healthy co-twin of an affected twin (not recorded which).

The CDR3 protein is CASSLEWETNQPQHF. J is TRBJ1-5 and V is TRBV7-8. From germline, CDR1 is SGHVS and CDR2 FQNEAQ. There are 15 residues in the CDR3.